This TCR beta chain is drawn from a study of T cell responses to AZD1222 COVID-19 vaccine. Study information: Second-dose timings of about 4 or about 12 weeks were pooled. Findings of the study overall: In all cases, repertoires were sampled only after the peak T cell response.

Measured with immunoSEQ multiplex PCR; TCRdb has only the in-frame clones, and not every one. The sample records approximately 50,000 clones, roughly 80% being singletons. Remarks on this clone: What it binds is unknown.

There are 15 residues in the CDR3. Trimming took 2 bases from V and 4 from J, leaving 11 bases between them. Germline V CDR1 and CDR2: LNHDA, SQIVND (reference sequence). The receptor comes from an adult in good health. The V call is TRBV19, the J call TRBJ2-2; D remains ambiguous. This specimen was peripheral blood, taken on day 0 of AZD1222 vaccination. The CDR3 is CASSIKRAPTGELFF. In DNA form, the CDR3 reads TGTGCCAGTAGTATAAAGCGAGCGCCCACCGGGGAGCTGTTTTTT.